This T cell receptor beta chain stems from a study of identifying expanded T cells in peripheral blood. Study findings and constraints: Variance in clone template counts between approximately two-week samples significantly increased with total template count across all healthy donors. Differentially abundant clones: about 1.2 between replicates, 15 to 17 at 2 to 3 weeks, around 20 at four.

TCRdb's table, derived via immunoSEQ multiplex PCR, lists solely in-frame clones and lacks some. This table has approximately 90,000 clones, more than 75% appearing once. As regards this clone: Its antigen is currently unknown.

Germline V gives CDR1 KGHSH, CDR2 LQKENI. This CDR3 spans 14 amino acids. Deletions cut 3 bases from V and 6 bases from J, with 14 bases between. Collection occurred without any documented infections or immune events in donors. The specimen sequenced was blood. The sequence came from a person between 18 and 70 years old in good health. This chain joins TRBV18 and TRBJ1-2; D is unclear. The CDR3 nucleotides read TGTGCCAGCTCACCGACGACGGGCTACAATGGCTACACCTTC. Protein sequence: CASSPTTGYNGYTF.